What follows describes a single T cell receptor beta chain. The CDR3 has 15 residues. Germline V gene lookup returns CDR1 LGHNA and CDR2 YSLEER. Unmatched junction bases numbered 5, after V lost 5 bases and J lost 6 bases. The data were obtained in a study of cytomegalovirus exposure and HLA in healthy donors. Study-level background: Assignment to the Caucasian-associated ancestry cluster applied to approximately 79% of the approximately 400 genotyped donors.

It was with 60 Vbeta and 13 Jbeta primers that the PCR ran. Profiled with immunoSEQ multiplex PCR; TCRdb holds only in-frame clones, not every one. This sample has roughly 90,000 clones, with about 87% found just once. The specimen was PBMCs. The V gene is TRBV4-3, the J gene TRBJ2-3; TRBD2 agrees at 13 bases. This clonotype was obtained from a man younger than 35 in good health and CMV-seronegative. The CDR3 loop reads CASSALAGGEDTQYF. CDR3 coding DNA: TGCGCCAGCAGCGCACTAGCGGGAGGGGAGGATACGCAGTATTTT.